The present TCR beta chain was sequenced within a study of blood T cell repertoires in COVID-19. Generated by immunoSEQ multiplex PCR, the TCRdb table keeps only in-frame clones and is missing some. In the table there are 390,000 or so clones, 80% to 90% of which are singletons. Germline CDR1 reads LNHDA; CDR2 reads SQIVND (reference sequence). The CDR3 loop spans 15 amino acids. Between the trimmed V and J ends, which lost 0 bases and 2 bases, there was a span of 10 bases. This rearrangement joins TRBV19 to TRBJ1-2; D call uncertain. Material: peripheral blood. The sequence came from a woman in her twenties or thirties with active or convalescent COVID-19. CDR3 amino acids: CASSIEAPSNYGYTF. Here the CDR3 DNA reads TGTGCCAGTAGTATAGAGGCACCCTCGAACTATGGCTACACCTTC.